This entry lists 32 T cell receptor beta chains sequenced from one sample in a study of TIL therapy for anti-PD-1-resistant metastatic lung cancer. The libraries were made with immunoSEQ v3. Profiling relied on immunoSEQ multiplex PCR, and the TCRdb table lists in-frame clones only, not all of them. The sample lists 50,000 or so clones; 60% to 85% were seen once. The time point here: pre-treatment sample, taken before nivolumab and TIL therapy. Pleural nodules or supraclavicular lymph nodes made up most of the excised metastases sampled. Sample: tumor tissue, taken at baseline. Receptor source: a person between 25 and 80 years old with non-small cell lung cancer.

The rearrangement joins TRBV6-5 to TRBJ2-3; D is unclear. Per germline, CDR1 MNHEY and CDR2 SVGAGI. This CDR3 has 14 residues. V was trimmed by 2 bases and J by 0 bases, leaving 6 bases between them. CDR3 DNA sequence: TGTGCCAGCAGTTACGAACAGAGCACAGATACGCAGTATTTT. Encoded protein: CASSYEQSTDTQYF.

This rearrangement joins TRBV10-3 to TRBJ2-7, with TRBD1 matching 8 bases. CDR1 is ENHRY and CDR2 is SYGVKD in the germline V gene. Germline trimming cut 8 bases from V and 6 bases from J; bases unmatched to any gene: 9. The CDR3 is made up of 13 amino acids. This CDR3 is CAISTGAPSEQYF. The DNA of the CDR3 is TGTGCCATCTCGACAGGGGCCCCATCCGAGCAGTACTTC.

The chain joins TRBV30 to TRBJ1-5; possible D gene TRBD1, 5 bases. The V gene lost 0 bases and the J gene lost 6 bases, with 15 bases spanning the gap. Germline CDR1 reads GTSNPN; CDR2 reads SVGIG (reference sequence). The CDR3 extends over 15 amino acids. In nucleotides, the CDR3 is TGTGCCTGGAGTGTGTCGGGGACGGGATTTCAGCCCCAGCATTTT. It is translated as CAWSVSGTGFQPQHF.

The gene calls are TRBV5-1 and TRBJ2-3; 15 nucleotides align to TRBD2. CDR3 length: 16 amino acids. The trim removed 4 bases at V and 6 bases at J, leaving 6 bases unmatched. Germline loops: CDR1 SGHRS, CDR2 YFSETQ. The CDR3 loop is CASSPGLAGGPDTQYF. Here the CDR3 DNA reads TGCGCCAGCAGCCCGGGACTAGCGGGAGGTCCGGATACGCAGTATTTT.

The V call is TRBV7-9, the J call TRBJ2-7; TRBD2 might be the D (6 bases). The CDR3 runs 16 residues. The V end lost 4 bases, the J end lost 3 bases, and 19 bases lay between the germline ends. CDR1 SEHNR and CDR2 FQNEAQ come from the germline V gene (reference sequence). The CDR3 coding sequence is TGTGCCAGCAGCTCTAATCGGGACGGACTATACTACGAGCAGTACTTC. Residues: CASSSNRDGLYYEQYF.

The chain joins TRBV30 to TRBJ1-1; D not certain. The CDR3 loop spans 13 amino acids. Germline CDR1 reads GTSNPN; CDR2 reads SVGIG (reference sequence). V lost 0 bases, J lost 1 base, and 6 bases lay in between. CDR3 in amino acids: CAWSVSSNTEAFF. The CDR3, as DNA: TGTGCCTGGAGTGTCAGTTCGAACACTGAAGCTTTCTTT.

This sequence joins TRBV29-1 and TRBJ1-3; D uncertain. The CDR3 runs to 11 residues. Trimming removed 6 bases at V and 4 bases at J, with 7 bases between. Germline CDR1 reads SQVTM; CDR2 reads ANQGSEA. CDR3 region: CSVPKGNTIYF. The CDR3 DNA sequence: TGCAGCGTGCCTAAGGGAAACACCATATATTTT.

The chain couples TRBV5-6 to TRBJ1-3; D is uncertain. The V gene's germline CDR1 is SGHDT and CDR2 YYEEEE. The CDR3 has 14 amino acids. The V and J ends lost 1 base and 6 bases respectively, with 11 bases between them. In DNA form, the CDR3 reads TGTGCCAGCAGCTTGCTTGGGCTTTCAAACACCATATATTTT. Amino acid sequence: CASSLLGLSNTIYF.

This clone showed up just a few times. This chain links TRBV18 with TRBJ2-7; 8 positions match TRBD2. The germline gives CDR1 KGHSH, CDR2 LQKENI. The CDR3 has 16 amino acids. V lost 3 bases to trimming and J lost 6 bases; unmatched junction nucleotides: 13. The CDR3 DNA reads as TGTGCCAGCTCACCCCTAGCTACGGGAGGGCGGGTCGAGCAGTACTTC. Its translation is CASSPLATGGRVEQYF.

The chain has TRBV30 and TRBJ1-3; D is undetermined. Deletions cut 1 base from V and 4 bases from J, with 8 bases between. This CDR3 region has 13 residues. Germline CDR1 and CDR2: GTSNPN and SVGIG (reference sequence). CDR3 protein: CAWSALGGNTIYF. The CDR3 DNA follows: TGTGCCTGGAGTGCATTGGGGGGAAACACCATATATTTT.

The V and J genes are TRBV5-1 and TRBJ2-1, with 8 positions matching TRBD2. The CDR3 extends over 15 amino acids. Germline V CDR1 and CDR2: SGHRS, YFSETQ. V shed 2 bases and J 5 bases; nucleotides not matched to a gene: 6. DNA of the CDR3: TGCGCCAGCAGCTTTTTAGCGGGAACTAACAATGAGCAGTTCTTC. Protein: CASSFLAGTNNEQFF.

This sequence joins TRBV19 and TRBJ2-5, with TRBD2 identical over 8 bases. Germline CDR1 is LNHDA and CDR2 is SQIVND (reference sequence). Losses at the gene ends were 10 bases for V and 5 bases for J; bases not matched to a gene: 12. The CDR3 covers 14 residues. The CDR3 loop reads CATSLGLGLETQYF. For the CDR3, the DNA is TGTGCCACCTCCCTGGGACTAGGGTTGGAGACCCAGTACTTC. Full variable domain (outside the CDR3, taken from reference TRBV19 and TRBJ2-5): DGGITQSPKYLFRKEGQNVTLSCEQNLNHDAMYWYRQDPGQGLRLIYYSQIVNDFQKGDIAEGYSVSREKKESFPLTVTSAQKNPTAFYLCATSLGLGLETQYFGPGTRLLVL.

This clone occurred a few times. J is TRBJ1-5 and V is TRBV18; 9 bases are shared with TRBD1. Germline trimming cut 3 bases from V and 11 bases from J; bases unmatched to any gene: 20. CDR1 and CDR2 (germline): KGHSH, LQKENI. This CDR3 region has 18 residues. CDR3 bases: TGTGCCAGCTCACCTTACCAATGGACAGGGGAGAGAGCGGTAGCCCAGCATTTT. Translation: CASSPYQWTGERAVAQHF.

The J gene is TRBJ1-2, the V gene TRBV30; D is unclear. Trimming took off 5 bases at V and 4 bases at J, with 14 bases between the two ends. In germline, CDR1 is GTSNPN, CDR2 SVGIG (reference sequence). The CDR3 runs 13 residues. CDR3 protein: CAWLPNGIYGYTF. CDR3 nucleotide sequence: TGTGCCTGGCTTCCCAACGGGATCTATGGCTACACCTTC.

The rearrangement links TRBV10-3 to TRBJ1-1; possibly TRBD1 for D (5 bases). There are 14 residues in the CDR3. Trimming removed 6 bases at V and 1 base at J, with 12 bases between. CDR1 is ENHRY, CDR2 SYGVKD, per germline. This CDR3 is CAIRRAGENTEAFF. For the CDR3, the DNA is TGTGCCATCAGACGTGCGGGGGAGAACACTGAAGCTTTCTTT.

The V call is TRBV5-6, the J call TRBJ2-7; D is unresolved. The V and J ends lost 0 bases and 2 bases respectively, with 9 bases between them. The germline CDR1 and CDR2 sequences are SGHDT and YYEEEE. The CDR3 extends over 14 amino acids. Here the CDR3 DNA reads TGTGCCAGCAGCTTGGTAGGGAACCCCTACGAGCAGTACTTC. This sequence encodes CASSLVGNPYEQYF. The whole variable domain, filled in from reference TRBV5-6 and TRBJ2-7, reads DAGVTQSPTHLIKTRGQQVTLRCSPKSGHDTVSWYQQALGQGPQFIFQYYEEEERQRGNFPDRFSGHQFPNYSSELNVNALLLGDSALYLCASSLVGNPYEQYFGPGTRLTVT.

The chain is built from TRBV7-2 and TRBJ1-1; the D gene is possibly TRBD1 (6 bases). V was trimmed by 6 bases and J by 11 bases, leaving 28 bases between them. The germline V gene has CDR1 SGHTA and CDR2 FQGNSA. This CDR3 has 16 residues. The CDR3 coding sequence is TGTGCCAGCAGTCCGGACGGGGGGCGTAGTCTAATTAGGGCTTTCTTT. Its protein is CASSPDGGRSLIRAFF.

CDR3 in DNA: TGTGCCAGCAGCCCCGGCGGGGGGAACTATGGCTACACCTTC. Its protein is CASSPGGGNYGYTF. V gene TRBV9 combines with J gene TRBJ1-2, with D maybe TRBD1 (5 bases). Germline-derived CDR1 and CDR2 are SGDLS and YYNGEE. The CDR3 runs to 14 residues. V lost 4 bases and J 2 bases, leaving 12 bases between the germline ends.

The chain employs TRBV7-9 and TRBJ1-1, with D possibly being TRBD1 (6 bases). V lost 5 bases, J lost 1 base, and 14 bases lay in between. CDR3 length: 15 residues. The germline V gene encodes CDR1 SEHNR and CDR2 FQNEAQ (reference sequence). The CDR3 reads CASSARQATNTEAFF. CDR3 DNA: TGTGCCAGCAGCGCCCGACAGGCTACGAACACTGAAGCTTTCTTT.

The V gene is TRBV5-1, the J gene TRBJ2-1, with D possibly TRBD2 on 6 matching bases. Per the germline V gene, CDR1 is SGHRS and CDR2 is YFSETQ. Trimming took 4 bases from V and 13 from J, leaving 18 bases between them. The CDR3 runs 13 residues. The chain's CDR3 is CASSLVGPGRQFF. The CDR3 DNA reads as TGCGCCAGCAGCCTCGTTGGGCCCGGGAGACAGTTCTTC.

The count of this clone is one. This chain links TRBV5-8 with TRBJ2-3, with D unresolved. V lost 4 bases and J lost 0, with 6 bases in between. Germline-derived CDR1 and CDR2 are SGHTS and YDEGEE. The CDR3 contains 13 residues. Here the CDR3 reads CASSPDSTDTQYF. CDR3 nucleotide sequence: TGTGCCAGCAGCCCGGACAGCACAGATACGCAGTATTTT.

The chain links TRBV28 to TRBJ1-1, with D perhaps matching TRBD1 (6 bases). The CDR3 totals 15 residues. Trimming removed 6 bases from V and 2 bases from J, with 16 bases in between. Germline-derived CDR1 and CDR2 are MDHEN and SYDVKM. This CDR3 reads CASRRSGTINTEAFF. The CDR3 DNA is TGTGCCAGCAGGCGAAGCGGGACAATCAACACTGAAGCTTTCTTT.

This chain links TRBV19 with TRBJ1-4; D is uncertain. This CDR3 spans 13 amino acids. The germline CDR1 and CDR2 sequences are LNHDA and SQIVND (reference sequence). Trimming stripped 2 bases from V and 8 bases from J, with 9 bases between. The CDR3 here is CASSISGKEKLFF. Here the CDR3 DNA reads TGTGCCAGTAGTATATCTGGGAAGGAAAAACTGTTTTTT. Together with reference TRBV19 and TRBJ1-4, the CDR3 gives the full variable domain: DGGITQSPKYLFRKEGQNVTLSCEQNLNHDAMYWYRQDPGQGLRLIYYSQIVNDFQKGDIAEGYSVSREKKESFPLTVTSAQKNPTAFYLCASSISGKEKLFFGSGTQLSVL.

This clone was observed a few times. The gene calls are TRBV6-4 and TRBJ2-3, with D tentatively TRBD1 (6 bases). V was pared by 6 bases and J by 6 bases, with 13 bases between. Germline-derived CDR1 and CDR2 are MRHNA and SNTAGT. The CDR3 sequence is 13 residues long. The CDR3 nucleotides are TGTGCCAGCAGCGCACAGGGTACCGATACGCAGTATTTT. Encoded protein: CASSAQGTDTQYF.

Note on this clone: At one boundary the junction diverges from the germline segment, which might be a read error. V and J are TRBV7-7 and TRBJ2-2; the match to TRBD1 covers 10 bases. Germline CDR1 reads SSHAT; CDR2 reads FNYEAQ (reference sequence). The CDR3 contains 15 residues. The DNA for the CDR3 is TGTGCTAGCAGCCGGGACAGGGGTCCAACCGGGGAGCTGTTTTTT. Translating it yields CASSRDRGPTGELFF.

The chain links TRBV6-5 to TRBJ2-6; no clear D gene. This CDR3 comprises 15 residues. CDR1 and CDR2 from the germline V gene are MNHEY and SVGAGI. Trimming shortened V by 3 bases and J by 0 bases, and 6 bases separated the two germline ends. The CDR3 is CASSYGVSGANVLTF. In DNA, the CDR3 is TGTGCCAGCAGTTATGGGGTCTCTGGGGCCAACGTCCTGACTTTC.

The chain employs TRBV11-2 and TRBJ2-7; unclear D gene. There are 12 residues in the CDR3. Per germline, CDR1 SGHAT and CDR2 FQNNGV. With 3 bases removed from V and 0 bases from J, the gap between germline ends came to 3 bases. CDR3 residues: CASSFSSYEQYF. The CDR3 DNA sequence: TGTGCCAGCAGCTTCAGCTCCTACGAGCAGTACTTC.

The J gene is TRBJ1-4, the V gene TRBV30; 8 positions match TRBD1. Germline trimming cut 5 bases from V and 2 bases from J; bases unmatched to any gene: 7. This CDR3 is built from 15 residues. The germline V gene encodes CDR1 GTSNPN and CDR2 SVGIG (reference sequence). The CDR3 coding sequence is TGTGCCTGGGTCGACAGGGGTTCGACTAATGAAAAACTGTTTTTT. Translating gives CAWVDRGSTNEKLFF. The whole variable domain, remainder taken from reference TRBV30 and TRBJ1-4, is SQTIHQWPATLVQPVGSPLSLECTVEGTSNPNLYWYRQAAGRGLQLLFYSVGIGQISSEVPQNLSASRPQDRQFILSSKKLLLSDSGFYLCAWVDRGSTNEKLFFGSGTQLSVL.

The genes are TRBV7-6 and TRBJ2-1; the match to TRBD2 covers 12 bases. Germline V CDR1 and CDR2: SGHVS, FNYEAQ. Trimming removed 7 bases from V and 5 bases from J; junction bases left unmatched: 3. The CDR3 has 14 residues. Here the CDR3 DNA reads TGTGCCAGCATCGGACTAGCGGGGAACAATGAGCAGTTCTTC. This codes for CASIGLAGNNEQFF.

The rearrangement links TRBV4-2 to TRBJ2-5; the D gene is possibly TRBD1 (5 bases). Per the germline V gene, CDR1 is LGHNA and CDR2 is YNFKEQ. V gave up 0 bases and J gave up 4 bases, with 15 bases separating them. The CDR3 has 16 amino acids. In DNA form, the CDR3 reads TGTGCCAGCAGCCAAGACACAGGTGCTCGTGCAGAGACCCAGTACTTC. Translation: CASSQDTGARAETQYF.

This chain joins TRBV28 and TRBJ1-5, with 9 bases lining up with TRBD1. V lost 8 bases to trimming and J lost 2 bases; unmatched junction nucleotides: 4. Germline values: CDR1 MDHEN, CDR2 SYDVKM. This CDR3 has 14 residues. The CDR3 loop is CASCRDRGNQPQHF. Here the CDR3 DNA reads TGTGCCAGCTGCCGGGACAGGGGCAATCAGCCCCAGCATTTT.

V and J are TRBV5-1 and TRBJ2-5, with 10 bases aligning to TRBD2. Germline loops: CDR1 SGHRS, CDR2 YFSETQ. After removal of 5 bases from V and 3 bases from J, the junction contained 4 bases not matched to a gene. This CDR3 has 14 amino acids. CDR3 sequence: CASSSTSGKETQYF. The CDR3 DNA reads TGCGCCAGCAGTTCTACTAGCGGGAAAGAGACCCAGTACTTC.